This is a list of T cell receptor beta chains from one sample in a study of cytotoxic CD8 clonotypes in ibrutinib-treated CLL. TCRdb's table, derived via immunoSEQ multiplex PCR, lists solely in-frame clones and lacks some. This table has about 92,000 clones, over 60% appearing once. Sequenced here: PBMCs, sampled after 24 months of ibrutinib treatment. Receptors originate from a human donor with chronic lymphocytic leukemia. Each CDR3 is given with its conserved first and last residue. The D gene is left open where the match is weak. A row's size may be missing; if present it is once, few, many or a size class.

abundance,j_gene,d_gene,v_gene,CDR3nt,CDR3aa
-,TRBJ2-1,-,TRBV29-1,TGCAGCGTTGGGAGCCCCCCTGACAATGAGCAGTTCTTC,CSVGSPPDNEQFF
-,TRBJ2-5,TRBD1,TRBV2,TGTGCCATCCGGACAGGGGACGAAGAGACCCAGTACTTC,CAIRTGDEETQYF
-,TRBJ2-7,TRBD2,TRBV6-1,TGTGCCAGCAGTGTCCCCGTTAGACTAGCGGGATCAGGCGAGCAGTACTTC,CASSVPVRLAGSGEQYF
-,TRBJ2-5,TRBD1,TRBV7-9,TGTGCCAGCAGCCCAGGACAGGGGGCAAGCGAGACCCAGTACTTC,CASSPGQGASETQYF
-,TRBJ1-1,-,TRBV6-1,TGTGCCAGCAGTGGGAGTGAAGCTTTCTTT,CASSGSEAFF
-,TRBJ2-3,TRBD1,TRBV18,TGTGCCAGCTCTCCAAAGATCGGGACAGTCACAGATACGCAGTATTTT,CASSPKIGTVTDTQYF
few,TRBJ1-2,-,TRBV6-6,TGTGCCACATTAGCCAGGTCAGGGATAAACTATGGCTACACCTTC,CATLARSGINYGYTF
-,TRBJ2-1,TRBD2,TRBV7-9,TGTGCCAGCAGCTCCCCCTTAGCGGGAGCCGCCTACAATGAGCAGTTCTTC,CASSSPLAGAAYNEQFF
-,TRBJ1-1,-,TRBV6-6,TGTGCCAGCAGTTACTCTGCAGGGGCGGACACTGAAGCTTTCTTT,CASSYSAGADTEAFF
-,TRBJ1-1,-,TRBV20-1,TGCAGTGCTAGAAGGAACACTGAAGCTTTCTTT,CSARRNTEAFF
-,TRBJ2-7,-,TRBV4-3,TGCGCCAGCAGCCAGAGACTAGGCCCCGACGAGCAGTACTTC,CASSQRLGPDEQYF
once,TRBJ1-4,-,TRBV7-2,TGTGCCAGCAGCCCAGACCGGGACCTCGGAGAAAAACTGTTTTTT,CASSPDRDLGEKLFF
-,TRBJ2-3,-,TRBV7-3,TGTGCCAGCAGCTTACGGGGAGCGGCCGGGGACACCGGCACAGATACGCAGTATTTT,CASSLRGAAGDTGTDTQYF
-,TRBJ1-1,-,TRBV27,TGTGCCAGCAGTCGACGGGAGAACACTGAAGCTTTCTTT,CASSRRENTEAFF
-,TRBJ2-7,-,TRBV5-1,TGCGCCAGCAGATTGAGTACAGGGATAGGAGAGCAGTACTTC,CASRLSTGIGEQYF
-,TRBJ2-2,-,TRBV19,TGTGCCAGTAGTATTGACGCGGGCCGCGGGGAGCTGTTTTTT,CASSIDAGRGELFF
-,TRBJ1-5,TRBD1,TRBV10-3,TGTGCCACCCACAGGGGCGAGGGTAATAGCAATCAGCCCCAGCATTTT,CATHRGEGNSNQPQHF
-,TRBJ2-3,TRBD2,TRBV5-1,TGCGCCAGCAGCTTACCGGGAGGACGCACAGATACGCAGTATTTT,CASSLPGGRTDTQYF
few,TRBJ2-2,-,TRBV19,TGTGCCAGTAGTATCCCCCTTAGGGAGCTGTTTTTT,CASSIPLRELFF
-,TRBJ2-1,-,TRBV7-6,TGTGCCAGCAGCTTAGTCTCCCCGATCAATGAGCAGTTCTTC,CASSLVSPINEQFF
-,TRBJ2-2,-,TRBV7-6,TGTGCCAGCAGCTTAGATCCGGATAGGTCCACCGGGGAGCTGTTTTTT,CASSLDPDRSTGELFF
few,TRBJ1-2,-,TRBV6-6,TGTGCCAGCAGAGGATGGGGGGCAAATCGCTACACCTTC,CASRGWGANRYTF
-,TRBJ2-7,-,TRBV6-4,TGTGCCAGCCCCCCCTACGAGCAGTACTTC,CASPPYEQYF
-,TRBJ1-2,-,TRBV7-9,TGTGCCAGCAGCCAAGACTACGGGCTGGGGGACTATGGCTACACCTTC,CASSQDYGLGDYGYTF
-,TRBJ1-6,-,TRBV7-6,TGTGCCAGCAGCCGTACAGTGAATTCACCCCTCCACTTT,CASSRTVNSPLHF
few,TRBJ1-2,-,TRBV5-1,TGCGCCAGCAGCTTGGACACTAACTATGGCTACACCTTC,CASSLDTNYGYTF
-,TRBJ1-2,-,TRBV25-1,TGTGCCAGCAGGGTCGGCTATGGCTACACCTTC,CASRVGYGYTF